The 22 T cell receptor beta chains in this list originate from one sample, sequenced in a study of early T cells in non-severe SARS-CoV-2 infection. TCRdb passed the 5' RACE reads through MiXCR, listing each CDR3 protein once. Here the sample spans approximately 120,000 distinct CDR3 sequences, under 15% being singletons. Sequencing was carried out using whole blood. The receptors come from an adult who was a healthcare worker with PCR-confirmed SARS-CoV-2 infection or an uninfected control (not recorded which).

The CDR3: CASSYSGGPGETQYF. The CDR3, as DNA: TGTGCCAGCAGTTACTCCGGGGGGCCAGGGGAGACCCAGTACTTC. V is TRBV6-5 and J is TRBJ2-5; TRBD2 might be the D (7 bases). Germline-derived CDR1 and CDR2 are MNHEY and SVGAGI. This CDR3 is 15 amino acids long. V lost 0 bases and J lost 5, with 13 bases in between.

V is TRBV10-3 and J is TRBJ2-1, with D possibly called TRBD1 or TRBD2 (5 bases each). The CDR3 loop spans 17 amino acids. Trimming took off 3 bases at V and 1 base at J, with 16 bases between the two ends. Germline assignment: CDR1 ENHRY and CDR2 SYGVKD. The CDR3 DNA is TGTGCCATCAGTGACGGGGCTGGGCAGCCTTCCTACAATGAGCAGTTCTTC. It encodes CAISDGAGQPSYNEQFF.

This chain links TRBV18 with TRBJ2-5; possible D gene TRBD2, 6 bases. Trimming took off 6 bases at V and 5 bases at J, with 16 bases between the two ends. CDR1 and CDR2 from the germline V gene are KGHSH and LQKENI. The CDR3 loop spans 14 amino acids. CDR3 residues: CASSGDSVGETQYF. The DNA of the CDR3 is TGTGCCAGCTCGGGGGACTCCGTCGGGGAGACCCAGTACTTC.

CDR3 amino acids: CASSRTPGADTQYF. The CDR3 DNA reads as TGTGCCAGTAGTAGGACACCTGGCGCAGATACGCAGTATTTT. This chain links TRBV19 with TRBJ2-3; a possible D gene is TRBD1 (5 bases). Germline lookup yields CDR1 LNHDA and CDR2 SQIVND (reference sequence). Trimming removed 4 bases at V and 4 bases at J, with 12 bases between. The CDR3 has 14 amino acids.

The sample holds many counts of this clonotype. The rearrangement uses TRBV5-1 and TRBJ1-5; 7 bases agree with TRBD1. Trimming removed 0 bases from V and 4 bases from J; junction bases left unmatched: 4. This CDR3 is built from 15 residues. Germline V CDR1 and CDR2: SGHRS, YFSETQ. This CDR3 reads CASSLGQGLNQPQHF. The DNA for the CDR3 is TGCGCCAGCAGCTTGGGACAGGGTCTTAATCAGCCCCAGCATTTT.

The chain links TRBV5-1 to TRBJ2-3; D remains unclear. Germline V gene data show CDR1 as SGHRS and CDR2 as YFSETQ. V was shortened by 3 bases and J by 4 bases, with 9 bases between the two germline ends. The CDR3 contains 13 residues. In DNA form, the CDR3 reads TGCGCCAGCAGCTCCCCAGACTCAGATACGCAGTATTTT. Residues: CASSSPDSDTQYF.

The chain is built from TRBV3-1 and TRBJ1-6; possible D gene TRBD1, 5 bases. Trimming stripped 1 base from V and 8 bases from J, with 9 bases between. Germline lookup yields CDR1 LGHDT and CDR2 YNNKEL (reference sequence). The CDR3 totals 14 residues. CDR3 residues: CASSQGTIDSPLHF. The CDR3 DNA follows: TGTGCCAGCAGCCAAGGGACAATTGATTCACCCCTCCACTTT.

This clonotype was recorded a few times. The chain joins TRBV4-1 to TRBJ1-1; TRBD1 might be the D (6 bases). V lost 4 bases to trimming and J lost 4 bases, with 16 bases between them. The V gene's germline CDR1 is MGHRA and CDR2 YSYEKL. The CDR3 length is 15 residues. DNA for the CDR3: TGCGCCAGCAGCCGGGGGCCCAGGGCGAGCACTGAAGCTTTCTTT. Protein: CASSRGPRASTEAFF.

V gene TRBV11-3 combines with J gene TRBJ2-2; D unresolved. There are 14 residues in the CDR3. The V end lost 5 bases, the J end lost 6 bases, and 13 bases lay between the germline ends. CDR1 SGHNT and CDR2 YENEEA come from the germline V gene. In DNA, the CDR3 is TGTGCCAGCAGCCCAATAGGGCGCTCCGGGGAGCTGTTTTTT. Amino acids: CASSPIGRSGELFF.

This clonotype was found many times. This chain links TRBV4-1 with TRBJ2-3; 8 positions agree with TRBD1. The CDR3 contains 16 residues. Trimming cost V 2 bases and J 1 base; bases outside gene matches: 5. CDR1 is MGHRA, CDR2 YSYEKL, per germline. Written as DNA, the CDR3 is TGCGCCAGCAGCCAACACGGGACAGGACGCACAGATACGCAGTATTTT. Protein: CASSQHGTGRTDTQYF.

This chain joins TRBV7-6 and TRBJ2-5; TRBD2 matches 8 bases. Germline V gene lookup returns CDR1 SGHVS and CDR2 FNYEAQ. V shed 6 bases and J 5 bases; nucleotides not matched to a gene: 8. CDR3 length: 14 residues. CDR3 sequence (DNA): TGTGCCAGCAGTACATCCGGGAGGGATGAGACCCAGTACTTC. Its translation: CASSTSGRDETQYF.

The V call is TRBV6-2 or TRBV6-3, the J call TRBJ2-1; TRBD2 matches 11 bases. The CDR3 is made up of 17 amino acids. The germline CDR1 and CDR2 sequences are MNHEY and SVGEGT. Germline trimming cut 0 bases from V and 5 bases from J; bases unmatched to any gene: 6. CDR3 sequence reads: CASSYSPGTSGHNEQFF. The CDR3 DNA sequence: TGTGCCAGCAGTTACTCCCCCGGGACTAGCGGCCACAATGAGCAGTTCTTC.

This clonotype was seen more than once but under ten times. The chain carries TRBV7-9 and TRBJ2-1, with D perhaps matching TRBD1 (5 bases). This CDR3 has 14 residues. Trimming removed 1 base at V and 7 bases at J, with 11 bases between. Germline V gene lookup returns CDR1 SEHNR and CDR2 FQNEAQ (reference sequence). The CDR3 DNA reads TGTGCCAGCAGCTTAGATCAGGGCGCGAATGAGCAGTTCTTC. Translating gives CASSLDQGANEQFF.

This clonotype occurred a few times. CDR3 bases: TGTGCCAGCAGCCTCCAGGCGCAGACCCAGTACTTC. As protein: CASSLQAQTQYF. The rearrangement uses TRBV3-1 and TRBJ2-5; D gene uncertain. Per germline, CDR1 LGHDT and CDR2 YNNKEL (reference sequence). Trimming took off 4 bases at V and 6 bases at J, with 9 bases between the two ends. The CDR3 covers 12 residues.

This clonotype was found many times. V and J are TRBV11-2 and TRBJ1-2, with TRBD1 as a possible D gene (5 bases). Germline CDR1 reads SGHAT; CDR2 reads FQNNGV. V was pared by 5 bases and J by 4 bases, with 11 bases between. The CDR3 is made up of 13 amino acids. The CDR3 DNA reads TGTGCCAGCAGCATGGGACGGAGCTATGGCTACACCTTC. Translated, it gives CASSMGRSYGYTF.

The chain carries TRBV2 and TRBJ2-2, with TRBD2 matching 13 bases. The CDR3 runs 16 residues. Germline V gene lookup returns CDR1 SNHLY and CDR2 FYNNEI. V was clipped by 8 bases and J by 4 bases; unmatched bases: 7. The CDR3 spells CASAVTSGGVTGELFF. In nucleotides, the CDR3 is TGTGCCAGCGCCGTTACTAGCGGGGGGGTCACCGGGGAGCTGTTTTTT.

This clonotype has just a few counts. V is TRBV3-1 and J is TRBJ1-1; D gene uncertain. This CDR3 contains 14 residues. The V and J ends lost 1 base and 4 bases respectively, with 10 bases between them. Germline assignment: CDR1 LGHDT and CDR2 YNNKEL (reference sequence). The CDR3 sequence: CASSQVGTATEAFF. The CDR3 DNA is TGTGCCAGCAGCCAAGTGGGAACGGCCACTGAAGCTTTCTTT.

This clonotype was seen only a few times. V and J are TRBV3-1 and TRBJ1-1; D is perhaps TRBD1 (6 bases). This CDR3 has 14 amino acids. The V and J ends lost 4 bases and 6 bases respectively, with 15 bases between them. Germline CDR1 LGHDT, CDR2 YNNKEL (reference sequence). The DNA for the CDR3 is TGTGCCAGCAGCCGCCGAGGTACAGGGTCTGAAGCTTTCTTT. Its protein product is CASSRRGTGSEAFF.

V gene TRBV6-5 combines with J gene TRBJ2-7; 8 positions agree with TRBD2. The CDR3 length is 15 residues. J lost 2 bases, V lost 0 bases, and 3 bases had no gene match. CDR1 MNHEY and CDR2 SVGAGI come from the germline V gene. DNA for the CDR3: TGTGCCAGCAGTTACTCCAGTAGCGGGGCCTACGAGCAGTACTTC. Translation gives CASSYSSSGAYEQYF.

CDR3 DNA sequence: TGTGCCAGCACCAGCGGCTACGAGCAGTACTTC. Protein: CASTSGYEQYF. The genes are TRBV3-1 and TRBJ2-7; D may be TRBD2 (5 bases). Trimming took 7 bases from V and 3 from J, leaving 7 bases between them. There are 11 residues in the CDR3. Germline V gene lookup returns CDR1 LGHDT and CDR2 YNNKEL (reference sequence).

This clonotype was detected a few times. The CDR3, as DNA: TGTGCCAGCAGCCAAGACCATCTTCAGCCCCAGCATTTT. Its translation: CASSQDHLQPQHF. The V call is TRBV4-2, the J call TRBJ1-5, with unresolved D. The CDR3 extends over 13 amino acids. V was cut by 0 bases and J by 6 bases, with 6 bases left in between. Germline V CDR1 and CDR2: LGHNA, YNFKEQ.

This clonotype was counted only a few times. This chain uses TRBV18 with TRBJ2-7; 10 nucleotides match TRBD1. V shed 3 bases and J 6 bases; nucleotides not matched to a gene: 11. The CDR3 has 16 residues. In germline, CDR1 is KGHSH, CDR2 LQKENI. This CDR3 reads CASSPPAGQGYSEQYF. The DNA for the CDR3 is TGTGCCAGCTCACCCCCCGCGGGACAGGGGTATAGCGAGCAGTACTTC.